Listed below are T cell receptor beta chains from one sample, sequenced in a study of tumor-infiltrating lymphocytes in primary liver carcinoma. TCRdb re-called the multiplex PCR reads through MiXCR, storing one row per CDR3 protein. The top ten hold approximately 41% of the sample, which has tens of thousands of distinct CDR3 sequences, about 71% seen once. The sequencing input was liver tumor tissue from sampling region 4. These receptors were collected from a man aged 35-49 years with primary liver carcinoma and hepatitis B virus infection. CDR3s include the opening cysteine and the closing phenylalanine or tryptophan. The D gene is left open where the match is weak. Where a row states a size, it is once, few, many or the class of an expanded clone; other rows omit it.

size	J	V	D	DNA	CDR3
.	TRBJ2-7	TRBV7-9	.	TGTGCCAGCAGTTTAGGAGCCGAACTCCCCCCGTACTTC	CASSLGAELPPYF
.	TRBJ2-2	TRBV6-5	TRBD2	TGTGCCAGCAGTTACTCGGGCGGGAGGGCCGGCGGGGAGCTGTTTTTT	CASSYSGGRAGGELFF
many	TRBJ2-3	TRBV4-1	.	TGCGCCAGCAGCCAGGCTATCGGGACGGACAGATTAGTCACCACAGATACGCAGTATTTT	CASSQAIGTDRLVTTDTQYF
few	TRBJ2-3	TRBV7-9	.	TGTGCCAGCAGCGCTAGACAGGCCCCTAGCACAGATACGCAGTATTTT	CASSARQAPSTDTQYF
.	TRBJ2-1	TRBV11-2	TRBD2	TGTGCCTGCAGCTTAGAGCTCCTAGCGGGAGTGAATGAGCAATTCTTC	CACSLELLAGVNEQFF
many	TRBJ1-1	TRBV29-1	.	TGCAGCGTCTCTCAGGGCAGTGCTGAAGCTTTCTTT	CSVSQGSAEAFF
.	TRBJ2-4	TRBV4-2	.	TGTGCCAGGAGCCCGGAGGGAGGTGGAACCAAAAGCATTCAGTACTTC	CARSPEGGGTKSIQYF
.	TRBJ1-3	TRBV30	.	TGTGCCTGGAGCGAGGCCTCTGGAAACACCATATATTTT	CAWSEASGNTIYF
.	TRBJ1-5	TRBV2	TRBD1	TGTACTAGCAGTGGGACAGGGGGTGCTCAGCCCCAGCATTTT	CTSSGTGGAQPQHF
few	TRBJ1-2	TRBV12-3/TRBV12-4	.	TGTGCCAGCAACATAGGGGGGCGCCAGTGTGGCTACACCTTC	CASNIGGRQCGYTF
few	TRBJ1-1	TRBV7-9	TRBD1	TGTGCCAGCAGCTTACGGGACAGCGACACTGAAGCTTTCTTT	CASSLRDSDTEAFF
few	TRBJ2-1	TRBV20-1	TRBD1	TGCAGTGCTTCACGGGACAGGGGAGATGAGCAGTTCTTC	CSASRDRGDEQFF
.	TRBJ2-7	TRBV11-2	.	TGTGCCAGTAGCCGGACAAGGGGCTTCTACGAGCAGTACTTC	CASSRTRGFYEQYF
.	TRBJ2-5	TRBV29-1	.	TGCATCGTAGAGTCCGCGGCGGGTAGATCGGAGACCCAGTACTTC	CIVESAAGRSETQYF
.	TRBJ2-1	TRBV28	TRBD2	TGTGCCAGCAATTTCGGGGCTAGCGGGAGGGCCTACAATGAGCAGTTCTTC	CASNFGASGRAYNEQFF
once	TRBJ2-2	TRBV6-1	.	TGTGCCAGCGGAGGACTAACGGTGACCGGGGAGCTGTTTTTT	CASGGLTVTGELFF
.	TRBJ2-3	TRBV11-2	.	TGTGCCAGCAGCTTAGAGTACGGGGGCAGCACAGATACGCAGTATTTT	CASSLEYGGSTDTQYF
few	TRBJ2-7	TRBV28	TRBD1	TGTGCCAGCAAATTGGGACAGATCTACGAGCAGTACTTC	CASKLGQIYEQYF
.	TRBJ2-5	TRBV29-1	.	TGCAACGGAACGACAGACCAAGTGACCCAGTACTTC	CNGTTDQVTQYF
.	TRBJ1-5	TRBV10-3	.	TGTGTCATCAGTGGGTATGAGGGCGATCAGCCCCACCATTTT	CVISGYEGDQPHHF
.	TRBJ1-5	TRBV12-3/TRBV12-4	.	TGTGCCAGTAACAAGGGGGTTAGCAATCAGCCCCAGCATTTT	CASNKGVSNQPQHF
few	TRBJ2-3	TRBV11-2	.	TGTACCAGCAGCTTAGGAGATACGCAGTATTTT	CTSSLGDTQYF
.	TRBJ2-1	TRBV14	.	TGTGTCAGCAGTGCCGTAGCGAGATTGGTAAACAATGAGCAGTTCTTC	CVSSAVARLVNNEQFF
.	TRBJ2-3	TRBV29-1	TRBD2	TGCAGCGCCTCGACTAGCGGGAGTGTAACAGATACGCAGTTTTTT	CSASTSGSVTDTQFF
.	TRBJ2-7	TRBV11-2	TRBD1	TGTGCCTGCAGCTTCATACAGGGGGCCATAGATAACGAGCAGCACTTC	CACSFIQGAIDNEQHF
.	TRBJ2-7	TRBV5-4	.	TGTGCCAGCAGCCATGACCCGGACCTTCTATACGAGCAGTACTTC	CASSHDPDLLYEQYF
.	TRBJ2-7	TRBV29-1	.	TGCAACGCCAAAGGGGTACGGGATTCCCCCTACGAGCAGTACTTC	CNAKGVRDSPYEQYF
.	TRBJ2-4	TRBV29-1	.	TGCAGTGTTGAGGGGCAGGGCGTCGGGGGCGTTCAGTATTTC	CSVEGQGVGGVQYF
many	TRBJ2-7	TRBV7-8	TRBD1	TGTGCCAGCAGCTCTTATGACAGGGGGCCCTACGAGCAGTACTTC	CASSSYDRGPYEQYF
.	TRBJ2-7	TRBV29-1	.	TGTAGCGCTAGGACGATGAGGGGCGTAATCTACGAGCAGTACTTC	CSARTMRGVIYEQYF
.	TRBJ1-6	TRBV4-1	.	TGCGCCAGCAGCCCAGCCCTAGCAGGGAACAATTCACCCCTCCACTTT	CASSPALAGNNSPLHF
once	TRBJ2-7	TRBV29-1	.	TGTAGCGTAACCGGGACATCCTACGAGCGGTACTTC	CSVTGTSYERYF